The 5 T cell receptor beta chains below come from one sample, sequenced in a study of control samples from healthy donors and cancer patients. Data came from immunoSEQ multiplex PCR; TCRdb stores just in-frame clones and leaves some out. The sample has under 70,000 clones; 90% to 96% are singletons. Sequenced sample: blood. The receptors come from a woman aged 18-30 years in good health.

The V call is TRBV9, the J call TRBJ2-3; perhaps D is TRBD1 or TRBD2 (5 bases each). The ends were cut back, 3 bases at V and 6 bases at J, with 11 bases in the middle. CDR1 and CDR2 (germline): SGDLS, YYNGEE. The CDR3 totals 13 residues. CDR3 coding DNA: TGTGCCAGCAGCGGGGGGATGGTGGATACGCAGTATTTT. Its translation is CASSGGMVDTQYF.

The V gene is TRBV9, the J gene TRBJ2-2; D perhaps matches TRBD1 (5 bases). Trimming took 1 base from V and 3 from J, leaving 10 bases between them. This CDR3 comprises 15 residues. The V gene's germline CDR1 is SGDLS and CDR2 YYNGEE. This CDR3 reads CASSVQGHDTGELFF. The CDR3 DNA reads TGTGCCAGCAGCGTACAGGGCCACGACACCGGGGAGCTGTTTTTT.

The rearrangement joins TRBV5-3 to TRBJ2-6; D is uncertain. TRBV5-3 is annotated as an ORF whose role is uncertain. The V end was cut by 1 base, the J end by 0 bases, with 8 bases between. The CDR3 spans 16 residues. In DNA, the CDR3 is TGTGCCAGAAGCTTGAAGAACTACTCTGGGGCCAACGTCCTGACTTTC. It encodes CARSLKNYSGANVLTF.

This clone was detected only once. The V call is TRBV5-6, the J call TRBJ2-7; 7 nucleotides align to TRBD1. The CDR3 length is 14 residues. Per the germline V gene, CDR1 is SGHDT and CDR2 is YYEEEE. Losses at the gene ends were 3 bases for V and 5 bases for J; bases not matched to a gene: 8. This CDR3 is CASSSADRHHEQYF. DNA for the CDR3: TGTGCCAGCAGCTCCGCGGACAGGCATCACGAGCAGTACTTC.

In nucleotides, the CDR3 is TGTGCCTGGAGTGTAGGACAGGGAAGATTCACCGGGGAGCTGTTTTTT. It yields the protein CAWSVGQGRFTGELFF. V gene TRBV30 combines with J gene TRBJ2-2, with 8 bases that match TRBD1. V lost 0 bases to trimming and J lost 4 bases; unmatched junction nucleotides: 7. The CDR3 has 16 amino acids. The germline CDR1 and CDR2 sequences are GTSNPN and SVGIG (reference sequence).